The present T cell receptor beta chain was sequenced within a study of beta chain features in type 1 diabetes. Study overall: All of the samples together had some 99 million sorted cells examined.

Purities in excess of 95% were seen in all sorted populations. Concerning this clone: As yet, its antigen is unknown.

All of the isolated RNA was reverse transcribed, so expressed TCRB transcripts were sequenced. The table came from immunoSEQ multiplex PCR; TCRdb's copy has only in-frame clones and leaves some out. Found here are around 430,000 clones, approximately 30% of them singletons; the top ten hold roughly 0.06%. Study-wide results and caveats: Reduced insertions and increased deletions marked VDJ junctions in type 1 diabetes patients.

The germline V gene encodes CDR1 SNHLY and CDR2 FYNNEI. This CDR3 is built from 15 residues. V was shortened by 4 bases and J by 1 base, with 12 bases between the two germline ends. This chain joins TRBV2 and TRBJ2-3; perhaps D is TRBD1 or TRBD2 (5 bases each). The TCR originated in a man younger than 35 in good health. Sequencing was performed on naive CD4+ T cells from blood. The CDR3 loop is CASSAEGMGTDTQYF. CDR3 sequence (DNA): TGTGCCAGCAGTGCCGAGGGGATGGGCACAGATACGCAGTATTTT.